This T cell receptor (beta chain) was identified in a study of early T cells in non-severe SARS-CoV-2 infection. Study-wide context: The authors sequenced bulk RNA from unsorted whole blood, leaving chains unpaired.

Unique molecular identifiers (one per individual cDNA molecule) were attached. TCRdb re-called the 5' RACE reads through MiXCR, storing one row per CDR3 protein. The table shows under 65,000 distinct CDR3 sequences, with under 15% occurring only once. The ends lost 0 bases at V and 1 base at J; junction bases unmatched: 9. The germline CDR1 and CDR2 sequences are DFQATT and SNEGSKA (reference sequence). The CDR3 extends over 17 amino acids. A note on this clonotype: Its antigen remains unknown.

Findings and caveats of the study: VDJdb-based annotation leaned toward anti-spike CD8 responses and missed private and CD4 specificities.

The TCR sequence derives from an adult who was a healthcare worker with PCR-confirmed SARS-CoV-2 infection or an uninfected control (not recorded which). Sequenced input: whole blood. This rearrangement joins TRBV20-1 to TRBJ2-1, with TRBD2 matching over 7 bases. CDR3 bases: TGCAGTGCTAGAGACCTCGGGAGGTCTAGTTCCTACAATGAGCAGTTCTTC. Its translation: CSARDLGRSSSYNEQFF.